Only a few counts were recorded for the clone carrying this T cell receptor beta chain. This entry belongs to a study of T-cell memory formation after mild COVID-19. From the 5' RACE reads, TCRdb called clonotypes with MiXCR, one entry per CDR3 protein. The sample contains more than 150,000 distinct CDR3 sequences, approximately 18% of which appear only once. The germline CDR1 and CDR2 sequences are MNHEY and SVGEGT. CDR3 length: 14 residues. V was pared by 4 bases and J by 9 bases, with 7 bases of the junction left unmatched. V and J are TRBV6-2 or TRBV6-3 and TRBJ2-4; 9 nucleotides match TRBD2. The receptor comes from a man between 18 and 29 years old who had mild COVID-19 (a few samples of this study predate the infection). Cell type and time point are not known. Specimen: PBMCs or a T cell subset sorted from them (not recorded which). Here the CDR3 DNA reads TGTGCCAGCAGTTGGACTAGCGTACGGGGCATTCAGTACTTC. Residues: CASSWTSVRGIQYF.